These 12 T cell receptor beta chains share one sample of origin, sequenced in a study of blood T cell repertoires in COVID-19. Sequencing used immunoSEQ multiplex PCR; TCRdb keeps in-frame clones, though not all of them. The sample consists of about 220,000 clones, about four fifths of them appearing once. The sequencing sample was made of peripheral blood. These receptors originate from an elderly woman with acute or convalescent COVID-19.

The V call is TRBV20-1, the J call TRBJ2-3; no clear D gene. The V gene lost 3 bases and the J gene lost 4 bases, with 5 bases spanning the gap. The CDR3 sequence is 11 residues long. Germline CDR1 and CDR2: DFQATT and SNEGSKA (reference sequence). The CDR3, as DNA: TGCAGTGCTAGGGCGGCAGATACGCAGTATTTT. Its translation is CSARAADTQYF.

CDR3 sequence reads: CASSLPGSGANVLTF. CDR3 in DNA: TGTGCCAGCAGCCTACCCGGCTCTGGGGCCAACGTCCTGACTTTC. The rearrangement joins TRBV2 to TRBJ2-6; D unresolved. The germline V gene encodes CDR1 SNHLY and CDR2 FYNNEI. V shed 6 bases and J shed 0 bases, with 9 bases lying between them. This CDR3 is 15 amino acids long.

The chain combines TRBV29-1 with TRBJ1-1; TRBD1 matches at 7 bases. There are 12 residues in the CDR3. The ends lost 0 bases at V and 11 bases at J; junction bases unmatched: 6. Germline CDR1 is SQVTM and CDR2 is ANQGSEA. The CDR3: CSVEEMTGRAFF. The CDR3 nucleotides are TGCAGCGTTGAAGAGATGACAGGGAGGGCTTTCTTT.

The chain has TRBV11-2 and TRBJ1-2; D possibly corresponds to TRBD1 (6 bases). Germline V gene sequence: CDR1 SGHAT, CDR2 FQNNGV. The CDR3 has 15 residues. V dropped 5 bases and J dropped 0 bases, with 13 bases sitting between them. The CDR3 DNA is TGTGCCAGCAGCCAAGGGGGGGCTACTAACTATGGCTACACCTTC. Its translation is CASSQGGATNYGYTF.

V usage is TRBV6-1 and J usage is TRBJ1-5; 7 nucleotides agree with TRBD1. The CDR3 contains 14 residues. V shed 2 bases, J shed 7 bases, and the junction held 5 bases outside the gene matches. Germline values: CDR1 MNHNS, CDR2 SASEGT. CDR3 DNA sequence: TGTGCCAGCAGTGAAAACAGGGGCGGACAGCCCCAGCATTTT. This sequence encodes CASSENRGGQPQHF.

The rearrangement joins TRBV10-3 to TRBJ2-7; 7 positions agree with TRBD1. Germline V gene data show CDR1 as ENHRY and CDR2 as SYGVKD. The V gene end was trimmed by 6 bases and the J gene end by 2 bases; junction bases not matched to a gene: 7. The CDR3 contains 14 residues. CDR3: CAISPRQGTYEQYF. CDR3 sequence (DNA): TGTGCCATCAGCCCAAGACAGGGCACCTACGAGCAGTACTTC.

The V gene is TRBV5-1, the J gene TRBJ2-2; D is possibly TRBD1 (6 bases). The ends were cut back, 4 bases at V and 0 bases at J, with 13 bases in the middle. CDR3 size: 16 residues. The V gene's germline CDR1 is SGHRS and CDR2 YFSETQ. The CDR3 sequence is CASSHRTAANTGELFF. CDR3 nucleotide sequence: TGCGCCAGCAGCCACCGGACAGCCGCGAACACCGGGGAGCTGTTTTTT.

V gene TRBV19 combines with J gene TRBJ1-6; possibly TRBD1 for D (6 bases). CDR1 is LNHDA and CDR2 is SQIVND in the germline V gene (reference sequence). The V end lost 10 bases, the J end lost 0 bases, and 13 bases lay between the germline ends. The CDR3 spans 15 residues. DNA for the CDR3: TGTGCCACCCGGACAGAGAGCTCCTATAATTCACCCCTCCACTTT. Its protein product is CATRTESSYNSPLHF.

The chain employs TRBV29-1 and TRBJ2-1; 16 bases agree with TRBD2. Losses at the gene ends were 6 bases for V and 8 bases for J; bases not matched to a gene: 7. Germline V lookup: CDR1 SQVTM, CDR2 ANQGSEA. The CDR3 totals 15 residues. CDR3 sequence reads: CSVPGTSGGGDEQFF. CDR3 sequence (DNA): TGCAGCGTGCCCGGGACTAGCGGGGGGGGCGATGAGCAGTTCTTC.

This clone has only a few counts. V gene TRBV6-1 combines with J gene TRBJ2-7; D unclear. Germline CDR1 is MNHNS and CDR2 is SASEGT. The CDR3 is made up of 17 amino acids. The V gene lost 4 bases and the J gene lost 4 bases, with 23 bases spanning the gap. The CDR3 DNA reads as TGTGCCAGCAGTGTCTCACCTCTACAGACCCCGCCGTACGAGCAGTACTTC. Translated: CASSVSPLQTPPYEQYF.

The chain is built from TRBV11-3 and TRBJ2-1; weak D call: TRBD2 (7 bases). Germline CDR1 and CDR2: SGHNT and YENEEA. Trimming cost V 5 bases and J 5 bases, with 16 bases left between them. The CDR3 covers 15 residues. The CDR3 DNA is TGTGCCAGCAGCGCTAGCGGAGGGGGACACAATGAGCAGTTCTTC. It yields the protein CASSASGGGHNEQFF.

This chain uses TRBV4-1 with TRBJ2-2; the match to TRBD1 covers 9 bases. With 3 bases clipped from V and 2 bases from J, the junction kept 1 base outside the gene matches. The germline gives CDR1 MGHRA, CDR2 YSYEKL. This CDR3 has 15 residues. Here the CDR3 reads CASSHTGGNTGELFF. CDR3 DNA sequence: TGCGCCAGCAGCCACACAGGGGGCAACACCGGGGAGCTGTTTTTT.